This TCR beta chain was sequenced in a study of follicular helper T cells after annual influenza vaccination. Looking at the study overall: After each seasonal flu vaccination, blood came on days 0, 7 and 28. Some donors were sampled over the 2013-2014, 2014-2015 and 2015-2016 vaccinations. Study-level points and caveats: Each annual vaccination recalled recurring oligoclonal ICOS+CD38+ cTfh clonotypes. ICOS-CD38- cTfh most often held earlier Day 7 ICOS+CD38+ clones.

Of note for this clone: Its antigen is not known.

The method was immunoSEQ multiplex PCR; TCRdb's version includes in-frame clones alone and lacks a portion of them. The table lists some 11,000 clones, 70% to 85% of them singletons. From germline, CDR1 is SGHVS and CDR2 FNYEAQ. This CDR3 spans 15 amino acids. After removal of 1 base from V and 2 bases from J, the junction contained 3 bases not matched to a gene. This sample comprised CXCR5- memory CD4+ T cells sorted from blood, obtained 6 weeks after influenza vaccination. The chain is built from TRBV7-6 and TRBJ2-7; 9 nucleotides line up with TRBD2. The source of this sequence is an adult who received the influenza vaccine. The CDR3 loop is CASSLEAGGTYEQYF. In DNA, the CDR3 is TGTGCCAGCAGCTTAGAAGCGGGGGGCACCTACGAGCAGTACTTC.